Listed here are 9 T cell receptor beta chains from one sample, sequenced in a study of regulatory T cells in long-lasting Graves disease. CDR3 regions were amplified by Arm-PCR using iRepertoire HTBI primers to build TCR beta libraries. TCRdb called the multiplex PCR reads again in MiXCR, with one record for every CDR3 protein. Among about 560,000 distinct CDR3 sequences listed, around 16% were seen once. The time point here: newly diagnosed GD, antithyroid drugs for less than 3 months. PBMC RNA served as the TCR library source. The sample was also linked to a second study, of T cells in Graves' hyperthyroidism and ophthalmopathy.

Specimen: peripheral blood mononuclear cells (PBMCs), collected at new diagnosis, from a patient treated with antithyroid drugs. The origin of the receptors is a man aged 18 to 30 with Graves disease.

This clonotype was seen repeatedly, ten times or more. The chain recombines TRBV5-1 with TRBJ2-3; D not resolved. V lost 0 bases and J 9 bases, leaving 8 bases between the germline ends. This CDR3 has 12 residues. Germline V lookup: CDR1 SGHRS, CDR2 YFSETQ. Here the CDR3 reads CASSLDGTTQYF. DNA for the CDR3: TGCGCCAGCAGCTTGGACGGAACCACGCAGTATTTT.

This clonotype was seen more than once but under ten times. The gene calls are TRBV5-6 and TRBJ2-7, with D perhaps TRBD2 (6 bases). The CDR3 totals 15 residues. CDR1 and CDR2 (germline): SGHDT, YYEEEE. V lost 0 bases and J 6 bases, leaving 16 bases between the germline ends. The CDR3 region has the DNA TGTGCCAGCAGCTTGGGCCGGAGGGCCCGTGGCGAGCAGTACTTC. This translates into CASSLGRRARGEQYF.

This clonotype has a handful of counts. This chain connects TRBV11-2 to TRBJ2-5; the D gene could be TRBD1 or TRBD2 (5 bases each). Trimming shortened V by 5 bases and J by 5 bases, and 18 bases separated the two germline ends. CDR3 length: 15 amino acids. Germline loops: CDR1 SGHAT, CDR2 FQNNGV. The CDR3 loop is CASSQDLRGLETQYF. DNA of the CDR3: TGTGCCAGCAGCCAAGATTTGAGGGGCTTGGAGACCCAGTACTTC.

V gene TRBV12-3 or TRBV12-4 combines with J gene TRBJ2-3; 11 bases align to TRBD2. The CDR3 runs 16 residues. After removal of 2 bases from V and 4 bases from J, the junction contained 5 bases not matched to a gene. The DNA of the CDR3 is TGTGCCAGCAGTTTAACTAGCGGGAGCGCCGCAGATACGCAGTATTTT. The encoded protein is CASSLTSGSAADTQYF.

This clonotype was detected a few times. V gene TRBV19 combines with J gene TRBJ2-5, with no clear D. Germline loops: CDR1 LNHDA, CDR2 SQIVND (reference sequence). The germline V and J ends were trimmed by 6 bases and 5 bases, with 25 bases remaining between them. There are 17 residues in the CDR3. The CDR3 nucleotides are TGTGCCAGTAGCGCGGTCTTGGAACTTACATCGCGGGAGACCCAGTACTTC. Translating gives CASSAVLELTSRETQYF.

This clonotype occurred many times. The chain employs TRBV27 and TRBJ2-1; TRBD1 might be the D (5 bases). The ends were cut back, 6 bases at V and 3 bases at J, with 15 bases in the middle. Germline CDR1 and CDR2: MNHEY and SMNVEV (reference sequence). The CDR3 is made up of 15 amino acids. The CDR3 loop reads CASSLITGLYNEQFF. DNA of the CDR3: TGTGCCAGCAGCCTAATCACAGGCCTCTACAATGAGCAGTTCTTC.

This rearrangement joins TRBV7-9 to TRBJ2-3; weak D call: TRBD2 (5 bases). This CDR3 is 16 amino acids long. With 0 bases removed from V and 2 bases from J, the gap between germline ends came to 12 bases. Germline lookup yields CDR1 SEHNR and CDR2 FQNEAQ (reference sequence). CDR3 nucleotides: TGTGCCAGCAGCTTAGCGCTTCGCGGGCTCACAGATACGCAGTATTTT. Translating gives CASSLALRGLTDTQYF.

This clonotype was seen more than once but under ten times. The V and J genes are TRBV24-1 and TRBJ2-1; the match to TRBD2 covers 13 bases. The V gene's germline CDR1 is KGHDR and CDR2 SFDVKD. Germline trimming cut 9 bases from V and 7 bases from J; bases unmatched to any gene: 11. The CDR3 is 16 amino acids. The CDR3 reads CATDSGLAGVGNEQFF. The CDR3, as DNA: TGTGCCACCGATTCTGGACTAGCGGGAGTTGGAAATGAGCAGTTCTTC.

This clonotype appeared many times. The chain employs TRBV6-1 and TRBJ1-2; a possible D gene is TRBD1 (5 bases). Deletions cut 6 bases from V and 0 bases from J, with 8 bases between. CDR3 length: 13 residues. The V gene's germline CDR1 is MNHNS and CDR2 SASEGT. CDR3 sequence (DNA): TGTGCCAGCAGCACGACAGCTAACTATGGCTACACCTTC. Protein sequence: CASSTTANYGYTF.